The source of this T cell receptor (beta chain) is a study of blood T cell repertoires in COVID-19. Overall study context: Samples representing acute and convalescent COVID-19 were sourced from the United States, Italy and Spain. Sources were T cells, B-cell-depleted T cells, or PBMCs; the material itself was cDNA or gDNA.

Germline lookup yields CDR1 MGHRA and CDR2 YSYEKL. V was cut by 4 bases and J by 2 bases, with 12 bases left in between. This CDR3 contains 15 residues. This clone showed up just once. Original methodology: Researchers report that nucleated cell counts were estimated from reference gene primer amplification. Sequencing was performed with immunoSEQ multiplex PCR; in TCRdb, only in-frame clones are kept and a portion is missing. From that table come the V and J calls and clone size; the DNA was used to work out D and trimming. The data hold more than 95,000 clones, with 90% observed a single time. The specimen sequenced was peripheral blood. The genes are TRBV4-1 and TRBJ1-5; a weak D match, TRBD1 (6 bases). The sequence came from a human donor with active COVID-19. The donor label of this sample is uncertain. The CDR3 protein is CASSLGDTGNQPQHF. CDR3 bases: TGCGCCAGCAGCCTTGGGGACACCGGCAATCAGCCCCAGCATTTT.